This T cell receptor (beta chain) comes out of a study of blood T cell repertoires in COVID-19. Study as a whole: From the United States, Italy and Spain came samples of acute and convalescent COVID-19.

Repertoires were generated with immunoSEQ multiplex PCR, while TCRdb's copy carries only in-frame clones and drops some. Altogether around 220,000 clones are present, 90% being singletons, with the ten largest covering about 15%. The CDR3 sequence is 13 residues long. Germline lookup yields CDR1 SGHVS and CDR2 FNYEAQ. V lost 0 bases, J lost 7 bases, and 4 bases lay in between. Participants spanned ages about 18 to 95 years and resided in around 25 US areas. The receptor was derived from a young man who had been exposed to COVID-19. This chain uses TRBV7-6 with TRBJ1-6; D gene uncertain. Sequenced material: PBMCs or T cells enriched from blood (not recorded which). CDR3: CASSLARNSPLHF. The CDR3 region has the DNA TGTGCCAGCAGCTTAGCCCGGAATTCACCCCTCCACTTT.